This TCR beta chain was captured by sequencing in a study of T cell changes during pregnancy in multiple sclerosis. The protocol was immunoSEQ multiplex PCR, while the TCRdb copy is restricted to in-frame clones and leaves out a portion. The sample has 90,000 to 100,000 clones, approximately 92% seen once. The CDR3 spans 14 residues. Germline V gives CDR1 SQVTM, CDR2 ANQGSEA. Trimming took 5 bases from V and 1 from J, leaving 11 bases between them. Sequences were derived from peripheral blood, sampled in the first trimester of pregnancy. The chain links TRBV29-1 to TRBJ1-4; D not certain. The sequence came from a female donor with multiple sclerosis, enrolled in a pregnancy study. CDR3 sequence: CSVYLALTNEKLFF. CDR3 DNA sequence: TGCAGCGTTTACCTGGCCTTAACTAATGAAAAACTGTTTTTT. Drawing the rest from reference TRBV29-1 and TRBJ1-4, the complete variable domain is SAVISQKPSRDICQRGTSLTIQCQVDSQVTMMFWYRQQPGQSLTLIATANQGSEATYESGFVIDKFPISRPNLTFSTLTVSNMSPEDSSIYLCSVYLALTNEKLFFGSGTQLSVL.